Sequencing of this T cell receptor beta chain was carried out in a study of response to subunit inactivated influenza vaccine. CDR1 and CDR2 (germline): SGHTA, FQGNSA. The CDR3 spans 14 residues. Trimming took 1 base from V and 7 from J, leaving 12 bases between them. TCRdb called the RT-PCR reads again in MiXCR, with one record for every CDR3 protein. The sample has fewer than 600,000 distinct CDR3 sequences; roughly 7.6% are singletons. The chain couples TRBV7-2 to TRBJ2-3, with D unresolved. The material sequenced was PBMCs from blood, taken around 25 months after vaccination. This TCR came from a man between 50 and 70 years old who received an inactivated influenza vaccine. CDR3 coding DNA: TGTGCCAGCAGCTTAGATGGTGGCCAGTATACGCAGTATTTT. Its protein product is CASSLDGGQYTQYF.